This T cell receptor beta chain was sequenced for a study of cytomegalovirus exposure and HLA in healthy donors. General study findings and limits: The authors listed 150 to 200 TCR beta chains as cytomegalovirus-associated.

There are 14 residues in the CDR3. Germline-derived CDR1 and CDR2 are MGHDK and SYGVNS. V dropped 4 bases and J dropped 2 bases, with 9 bases sitting between them. Comment on this clone: Its specificity is unknown.

Primers included in the PCR were 60 Vbeta and 13 Jbeta primers. TCRdb's copy holds only in-frame clones and misses some; the assay was immunoSEQ multiplex PCR. The data show 50,000 or so clones, roughly 74% seen once. This chain joins TRBV25-1 and TRBJ2-1, with D maybe TRBD2 (6 bases). Sequencing input: PBMCs. The sequence was collected from a man aged 35-49 years in good health and CMV-seropositive. CDR3 sequence (DNA): TGTGCCAGCAGTGGACTAGGCGCCTACAATGAGCAGTTCTTC. It is translated as CASSGLGAYNEQFF.